The 21 T cell receptor beta chains listed next were all sequenced from one sample in a study of preoperative IRX-2 immunotherapy in early breast cancer. As to treatment: preoperative locoregional IRX-2 cytokine immunotherapy. Using immunoSEQ multiplex PCR, the repertoire was profiled, and TCRdb retains in-frame clones only, with some absent. The table has 75,000 to 100,000 clones, 70% to 90% seen once; the top ten hold roughly 1.9%. The source material was tumor tissue, sampled after IRX-2 immunotherapy. Every receptor here comes from a human donor with breast cancer.

This rearrangement joins TRBV28 to TRBJ1-1, with 9 positions matching TRBD1. J lost 10 bases, V lost 6 bases, and 12 bases had no gene match. The CDR3 spans 14 residues. Germline assignment: CDR1 MDHEN and CDR2 SYDVKM. CDR3 in DNA: TGTGCCAGCAGCGCCCGGGGACAGGGAATTGGAGCTTTCTTT. Its translation is CASSARGQGIGAFF.

This clone turned up a few times. V and J are TRBV5-1 and TRBJ1-2; no definite D call. Germline CDR1 is SGHRS and CDR2 is YFSETQ. The CDR3 contains 16 residues. The V end was cut by 3 bases, the J end by 0 bases, with 15 bases between. The CDR3 nucleotides read TGCGCCAGCAGCTATAGTACAGCCACAACTAACTATGGCTACACCTTC. Translating it yields CASSYSTATTNYGYTF.

The chain recombines TRBV11-3 with TRBJ2-2, with a weak D call TRBD2 (7 bases). Looked up from germline, CDR1 is SGHNT and CDR2 is YENEEA. V lost 5 bases and J 8 bases, leaving 15 bases between the germline ends. The CDR3 loop spans 14 amino acids. The CDR3 reads CASSQTGGTGELFF. CDR3 nucleotides: TGTGCCAGCAGCCAAACCGGGGGGACAGGGGAGCTGTTTTTT. The whole variable domain, remainder taken from reference TRBV11-3 and TRBJ2-2, is EAGVVQSPRYKIIEKKQPVAFWCNPISGHNTLYWYLQNLGQGPELLIRYENEEAVDDSQLPKDRFSAERLKGVDSTLKIQPAELGDSAVYLCASSQTGGTGELFFGEGSRLTVL.

The chain employs TRBV1 and TRBJ2-2; the table's D call, TRBD2, has no DNA check behind it. TRBV1 is annotated as a pseudogene. CDR3 length: 18 amino acids. The CDR3 region is CASSQGIGMGLTPGELFF. CDR3 bases: TGCGCCAGCAGCCAAGGAATAGGTATGGGACTCACGCCCGGGGAGCTGTTTTTT.

This clone has just a few counts. The gene calls are TRBV1 and TRBJ2-7; whether TRBD2, the table's D call, matches the DNA was not checked. TRBV1 is tagged as a pseudogene. The CDR3 consists of 12 residues. The CDR3 protein is CASSQDNYEQYF. CDR3 nucleotides: TGCGCCAGCAGCCAAGATAATTACGAGCAGTACTTC.

This clone was seen once. The chain carries TRBV6-8 and TRBJ1-5; D call uncertain. This CDR3 contains 13 residues. CDR1 MNHGY and CDR2 SAAAGT come from the germline V gene. V lost 5 bases to trimming and J lost 7 bases, with 12 bases between them. The CDR3 loop is CASSHSDSQPQHF. For the CDR3, the DNA is TGTGCCAGCAGTCACAGTGATAGCCAGCCCCAGCATTTT.

The V gene is TRBV19, the J gene TRBJ1-4; TRBD1 matches 7 bases. Germline CDR1 LNHDA, CDR2 SQIVND (reference sequence). The CDR3 length is 19 residues. J gave up 0 bases and V 6 bases, and 16 bases lay outside the gene matches. The CDR3 reads CASRNSYRGYKATNEKLFF. The DNA for the CDR3 is TGTGCCAGTAGAAATTCCTACAGGGGATACAAAGCAACTAATGAAAAACTGTTTTTT.

The chain joins TRBV1 to TRBJ1-5. TRBV1 is deemed a pseudogene. CDR3 length: 13 residues. The CDR3 nucleotides are TGCGCCAGCAGCCAAGAGGGAGTCCAGCCCCAGCATTTT. This encodes CASSQEGVQPQHF.

This chain links TRBV28 with TRBJ1-2; the match to TRBD1 covers 9 bases. CDR3 length equals 16 residues. Germline V gives CDR1 MDHEN, CDR2 SYDVKM. The junction had 6 bases not matched to a gene; V was cut back by 4 bases and J by 0 bases. CDR3 DNA: TGTGCCAGCAGTTCGGGGACAGGGCGGGCTAACTATGGCTACACCTTC. This translates into CASSSGTGRANYGYTF.

The J gene is TRBJ2-7, the V gene TRBV19; D possibly corresponds to TRBD1 (6 bases). Germline V gene lookup returns CDR1 LNHDA and CDR2 SQIVND (reference sequence). CDR3 length: 15 residues. The V end was cut by 3 bases, the J end by 3 bases, with 15 bases between. CDR3 in amino acids: CASSIRSQGYYEQYF. The CDR3 nucleotides read TGTGCCAGTAGTATTCGTTCTCAGGGGTACTACGAGCAGTACTTC.

The chain uses TRBV5-1 and TRBJ1-1; tentatively, D is TRBD1 (6 bases). The CDR3 totals 16 residues. Germline CDR1 reads SGHRS; CDR2 reads YFSETQ. V was pared by 0 bases and J by 1 base, with 13 bases between. CDR3 in amino acids: CASSLVQGTWNTEAFF. DNA for the CDR3: TGCGCCAGCAGCTTGGTACAGGGAACCTGGAACACTGAAGCTTTCTTT.

This chain joins TRBV11-3 and TRBJ2-7; D is uncertain. Germline values: CDR1 SGHNT, CDR2 YENEEA. Trimming took off 3 bases at V and 2 bases at J, with 20 bases between the two ends. The CDR3 runs 17 residues. The DNA of the CDR3 is TGTGCCAGCAGCTTGGCCCCGAGCCGAGCCAGACCCTACGAGCAGTACTTC. Amino acids: CASSLAPSRARPYEQYF.

V usage is TRBV11-3 and J usage is TRBJ1-1; D unclear. CDR1 is SGHNT, CDR2 YENEEA, per germline. The ends were cut back, 3 bases at V and 1 base at J, with 9 bases in the middle. The CDR3 totals 14 residues. The CDR3, as DNA: TGTGCCAGCAGCTTGGACTCGGCGAACACTGAAGCTTTCTTT. Encoded protein: CASSLDSANTEAFF.

As for this clone: A read error may account for a junction end that differs from germline. V is TRBV19 and J is TRBJ2-2; 9 bases align to TRBD1. CDR1 is LNHDA, CDR2 SQIVND, per germline (reference sequence). The CDR3 runs to 16 residues. The CDR3 is CASTWTGQGYTGELFF. DNA of the CDR3: TGTGCGAGTACTTGGACGGGACAGGGATATACCGGGGAGCTGTTTTTT.

This chain connects TRBV6-8 to TRBJ2-2; D remains ambiguous. The CDR3 loop spans 13 amino acids. The ends were cut back, 10 bases at V and 2 bases at J, with 11 bases in the middle. The germline CDR1 and CDR2 sequences are MNHGY and SAAAGT. The CDR3 region has the DNA TGTGCCACTATAAAGGTTAACACCGGGGAGCTGTTTTTT. Protein sequence: CATIKVNTGELFF.

The rearrangement links TRBV6-8 to TRBJ2-7; D possibly corresponds to TRBD1 (5 bases). Trimming stripped 6 bases from V and 2 bases from J, with 20 bases between. Germline values: CDR1 MNHGY, CDR2 SAAAGT. The CDR3 contains 16 residues. The CDR3 region is CASSTSHQGRAYEQYF. The CDR3 bases are TGTGCCAGCAGCACCTCTCATCAAGGCAGGGCCTACGAGCAGTACTTC.

The genes are TRBV6-8 and TRBJ1-2, with D maybe TRBD1 (6 bases). Germline lookup yields CDR1 MNHGY and CDR2 SAAAGT. With 10 bases removed from V and 3 bases from J, the gap between germline ends came to 18 bases. The CDR3 has 14 amino acids. CDR3 sequence: CAISTGRIDYGYTF. The DNA of the CDR3 is TGTGCCATCTCCACAGGGCGCATCGACTATGGCTACACCTTC.

This clone was recorded once. The rearrangement links TRBV19 to TRBJ1-2, with D hard to call. Germline V lookup: CDR1 LNHDA, CDR2 SQIVND (reference sequence). The CDR3 length is 14 residues. The ends were cut back, 1 base at V and 4 bases at J, with 10 bases in the middle. CDR3 nucleotide sequence: TGTGCCAGTAGTATAGGAGAGGGAGGCTATGGCTACACCTTC. Translation gives CASSIGEGGYGYTF.

J is TRBJ2-2 and V is TRBV11-1, with D uncertain. This CDR3 is 15 amino acids long. Trimming stripped 1 base from V and 1 base from J, with 7 bases between. Per the germline V gene, CDR1 is SGHAT and CDR2 is FQDESV (reference sequence). Here the CDR3 reads CASSLVPGNTGELFF. CDR3 coding DNA: TGTGCCAGCAGCTTAGTCCCCGGGAACACCGGGGAGCTGTTTTTT.

The gene calls are TRBV11-3 and TRBJ2-3; no reliable D call. Germline CDR1 reads SGHNT; CDR2 reads YENEEA. V was clipped by 3 bases and J by 2 bases, with 9 bases between them. The CDR3 covers 14 residues. CDR3 loop: CASSLADNTDTQYF. The CDR3 DNA follows: TGTGCCAGCAGCTTGGCTGACAACACAGATACGCAGTATTTT.

The chain employs TRBV28 and TRBJ2-7, with unresolved D. V gave up 3 bases and J gave up 0 bases, with 9 bases separating them. Germline CDR1 reads MDHEN; CDR2 reads SYDVKM. The CDR3 has 14 amino acids. The CDR3 region has the DNA TGTGCCAGCAGTTTTGATATTAGCTCCTACGAGCAGTACTTC. Its protein is CASSFDISSYEQYF.